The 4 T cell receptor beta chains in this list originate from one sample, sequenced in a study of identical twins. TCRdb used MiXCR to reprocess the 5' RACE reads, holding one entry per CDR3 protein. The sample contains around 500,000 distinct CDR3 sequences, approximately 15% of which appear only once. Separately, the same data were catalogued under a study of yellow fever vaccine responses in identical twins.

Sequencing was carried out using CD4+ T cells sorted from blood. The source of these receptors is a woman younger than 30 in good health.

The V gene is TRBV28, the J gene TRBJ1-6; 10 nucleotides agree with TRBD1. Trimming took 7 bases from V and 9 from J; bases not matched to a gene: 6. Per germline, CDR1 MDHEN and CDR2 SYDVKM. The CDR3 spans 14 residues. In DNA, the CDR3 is TGTGCCAGCACCCCTGGGACAGGGGCTTCACCCCTCCACTTT. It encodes CASTPGTGASPLHF.

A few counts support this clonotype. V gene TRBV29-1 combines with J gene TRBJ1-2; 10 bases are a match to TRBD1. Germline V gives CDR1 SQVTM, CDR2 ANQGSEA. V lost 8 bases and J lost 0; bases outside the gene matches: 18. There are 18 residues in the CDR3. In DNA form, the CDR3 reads TGCAGCTACGGGGGTTTTGACGGGACAGGGGAAGCTAACTATGGCTACACCTTC. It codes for CSYGGFDGTGEANYGYTF.

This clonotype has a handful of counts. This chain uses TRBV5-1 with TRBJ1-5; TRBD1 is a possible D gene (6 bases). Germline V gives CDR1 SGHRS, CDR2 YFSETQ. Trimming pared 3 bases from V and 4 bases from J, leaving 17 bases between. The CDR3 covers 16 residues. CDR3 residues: CASSSTPGQSNQPQHF. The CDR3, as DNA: TGCGCCAGCAGCTCTACACCAGGACAGAGTAATCAGCCCCAGCATTTT.

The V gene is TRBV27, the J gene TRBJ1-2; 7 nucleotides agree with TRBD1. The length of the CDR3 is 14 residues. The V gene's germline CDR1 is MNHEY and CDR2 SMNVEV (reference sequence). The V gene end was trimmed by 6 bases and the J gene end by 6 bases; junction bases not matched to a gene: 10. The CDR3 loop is CASRGSGQKNGYTF. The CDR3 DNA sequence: TGTGCCAGCAGGGGGTCGGGACAGAAAAATGGCTACACCTTC.